Following are 10 T cell receptor beta chains from one sample sequenced in a study of OX40 agonist ivuxolimab in advanced cancers. The repertoire was sequenced with immunoSEQ multiplex PCR; TCRdb's copy has only in-frame clones and lacks some. Of 35,000 to 50,000 clones listed, about 79% are singletons. The sample was CD4+ or CD8+ T cells sorted from blood, taken in a trial of the OX40 agonist ivuxolimab. The source of these receptors is an adult with an advanced solid tumor such as melanoma, head and neck, liver or kidney cancer.

This clone turned up a few times. V gene TRBV7-6 combines with J gene TRBJ2-5; the match to TRBD1 covers 11 bases. Germline lookup yields CDR1 SGHVS and CDR2 FNYEAQ. The CDR3 extends over 15 amino acids. The trim removed 1 base at V and 3 bases at J, leaving 1 base unmatched. The CDR3 region is CASSLVGQGEETQYF. The CDR3 DNA reads TGTGCCAGCAGCTTAGTGGGACAGGGGGAAGAGACCCAGTACTTC.

This clone occurred a few times. This sequence joins TRBV6-5 and TRBJ2-7; 12 bases align to TRBD1. Germline lookup yields CDR1 MNHEY and CDR2 SVGAGI. The CDR3 has 14 residues. The V segment lost 6 bases and the J segment 6 bases; nucleotides outside the gene matches: 6. This chain's CDR3 is CASRTGTGGTEQYF. The CDR3 region has the DNA TGTGCCAGCAGAACCGGGACAGGGGGCACCGAGCAGTACTTC.

The CDR3 here is CASGLPRQSADTQYF. CDR3 bases: TGTGCTAGTGGTTTGCCAAGACAGAGTGCGGATACGCAGTATTTT. V and J are TRBV12-5 and TRBJ2-3; a weak D match, TRBD1 (5 bases). Between the trimmed V and J ends, which lost 2 bases and 6 bases, there was a span of 15 bases. CDR1 is LGHNT and CDR2 is FRNRAP in the germline V gene. The CDR3 contains 15 residues.

The V and J genes are TRBV5-6 and TRBJ2-7; 10 bases agree with TRBD1. Unmatched junction bases numbered 2, after V lost 6 bases and J lost 2 bases. CDR1 SGHDT and CDR2 YYEEEE come from the germline V gene. This CDR3 comprises 13 residues. The CDR3 DNA sequence: TGTGCCAGCAAAGGGACAGGGGCCTACGAGCAGTACTTC. Amino acid sequence: CASKGTGAYEQYF.

V gene TRBV5-1 combines with J gene TRBJ2-1; TRBD2 might be the D (5 bases). Looked up from germline, CDR1 is SGHRS and CDR2 is YFSETQ. This CDR3 is 14 amino acids long. Trimming removed 2 bases from V and 10 bases from J, with 16 bases in between. The CDR3 nucleotides are TGCGCCAGCAGCTTTACTCAAGAGGGATGGGAGCAGTTCTTC. It specifies CASSFTQEGWEQFF.

V and J are TRBV7-2 and TRBJ2-2; TRBD1 is a possible D gene (5 bases). The CDR3 has 16 residues. The V and J ends lost 4 bases and 2 bases respectively, with 14 bases between them. CDR1 is SGHTA and CDR2 is FQGNSA in the germline V gene. As DNA, the CDR3 is TGTGCCAGCAGCTCACCGAGACAGTTTAACACCGGGGAGCTGTTTTTT. This gives the protein CASSSPRQFNTGELFF.

The rearrangement uses TRBV28 and TRBJ2-7, with D perhaps TRBD1 (8 bases). Between the trimmed V and J ends, which lost 3 bases and 2 bases, there was a span of 17 bases. This CDR3 has 16 residues. CDR1 and CDR2 (germline): MDHEN, SYDVKM. CDR3 in amino acids: CASSFADREGTYEQYF. In DNA form, the CDR3 reads TGTGCCAGCAGTTTTGCGGACAGGGAGGGGACCTACGAGCAGTACTTC.

The chain couples TRBV7-9 to TRBJ1-2; 7 positions agree with TRBD1. Germline V CDR1 and CDR2: SEHNR, FQNEAQ (reference sequence). V shed 1 base, J shed 2 bases, and the junction held 4 bases outside the gene matches. The CDR3 runs to 15 residues. CDR3 nucleotide sequence: TGTGCCAGCAGCTTAGAAGGGGGCGGCAACTATGGCTACACCTTC. Amino acids: CASSLEGGGNYGYTF.

This clone has only a few counts. The rearrangement joins TRBV10-3 to TRBJ1-4; no clear D gene. V was clipped by 0 bases and J by 7 bases, with 12 bases between them. There are 15 residues in the CDR3. The V gene's germline CDR1 is ENHRY and CDR2 SYGVKD. CDR3 protein: CAISESSGRLEKLFF. CDR3 DNA sequence: TGTGCCATCAGTGAGTCGAGTGGGCGGCTTGAAAAACTGTTTTTT.

This clone has more than one count but fewer than ten. This chain joins TRBV30 and TRBJ1-5; perhaps TRBD1 as D (5 bases). The length of the CDR3 is 14 residues. V gave up 2 bases and J gave up 7 bases, with 15 bases separating them. In germline, CDR1 is GTSNPN, CDR2 SVGIG (reference sequence). This CDR3 is CAWSITGQGQPQHF. As DNA, the CDR3 is TGTGCCTGGAGTATTACAGGCCAAGGGCAGCCCCAGCATTTT.